Shown below are 20 T cell receptor beta chains from a single sample sequenced in a study of blood T cell repertoires in COVID-19. TCRdb's table, derived via immunoSEQ multiplex PCR, lists solely in-frame clones and lacks some. Counted here are fewer than 250,000 clones, about 87% occurring once; the ten biggest clones make up 3% to 3.5%. Sample: peripheral blood. These receptors all stem from a man aged 55 to 69 with acute or convalescent COVID-19.

The rearrangement uses TRBV2 and TRBJ2-2; 8 bases line up with TRBD2. This CDR3 comprises 17 residues. The germline V gene has CDR1 SNHLY and CDR2 FYNNEI. The V and J ends lost 6 bases and 0 bases, in that order; junction bases with no gene match: 9. The CDR3 nucleotides read TGTGCCAGCAGCCAAAAGACGGGGGGGACGAACACCGGGGAGCTGTTTTTT. This gives the protein CASSQKTGGTNTGELFF. Variable domain in full (rest from reference TRBV2 and TRBJ2-2): EPEVTQTPSHQVTQMGQEVILRCVPISNHLYFYWYRQILGQKVEFLVSFYNNEISEKSEIFDDQFSVERPDGSNFTLKIRSTKLEDSAMYFCASSQKTGGTNTGELFFGEGSRLTVL.

The chain has TRBV2 and TRBJ2-4, with D possibly being TRBD2 (6 bases). Germline CDR1 and CDR2: SNHLY and FYNNEI. The V end was cut by 6 bases, the J end by 1 base, with 16 bases between. The CDR3 is 16 amino acids. CDR3 nucleotide sequence: TGTGCCAGCAGGCGCATCGGAGGGGACGCCAAAAACATTCAGTACTTC. Its protein is CASRRIGGDAKNIQYF.

This chain links TRBV11-1 with TRBJ2-1; 11 positions match TRBD2. The V and J ends lost 2 bases and 5 bases, in that order; junction bases with no gene match: 5. Germline CDR1 and CDR2: SGHAT and FQDESV (reference sequence). CDR3 length: 16 residues. CDR3 DNA sequence: TGTGCCAGCAGCTTAACGACTAGCGGGGCCAACAATGAGCAGTTCTTC. It translates to CASSLTTSGANNEQFF.

The chain couples TRBV6-5 to TRBJ1-2, with D perhaps TRBD1 (5 bases). The CDR3 has 13 residues. V gave up 7 bases and J gave up 2 bases, with 11 bases separating them. Germline loops: CDR1 MNHEY, CDR2 SVGAGI. CDR3 residues: CASKQQENYGYTF. As DNA, the CDR3 is TGTGCCAGCAAACAACAGGAAAACTATGGCTACACCTTC.

The rearrangement uses TRBV19 and TRBJ1-1, with D maybe TRBD1 (5 bases). There are 12 residues in the CDR3. Germline loops: CDR1 LNHDA, CDR2 SQIVND (reference sequence). V dropped 9 bases and J dropped 4 bases, with 12 bases sitting between them. The CDR3: CASARGSTEAFF. CDR3 nucleotide sequence: TGTGCCAGCGCCCGGGGGTCCACTGAAGCTTTCTTT. The full variable domain, with the rest looked up from reference TRBV19 and TRBJ1-1, is DGGITQSPKYLFRKEGQNVTLSCEQNLNHDAMYWYRQDPGQGLRLIYYSQIVNDFQKGDIAEGYSVSREKKESFPLTVTSAQKNPTAFYLCASARGSTEAFFGQGTRLTVV.

This clone was seen only once. V usage is TRBV2 and J usage is TRBJ2-7, with 9 bases aligning to TRBD1. With 8 bases clipped from V and 5 bases from J, the junction kept 4 bases outside the gene matches. The CDR3 runs to 12 residues. The V gene's germline CDR1 is SNHLY and CDR2 FYNNEI. This CDR3 reads CASEQGANEQYF. The DNA of the CDR3 is TGTGCCAGCGAACAGGGGGCGAACGAGCAGTACTTC.

The chain uses TRBV11-2 and TRBJ2-7, with D possibly matching TRBD2 (6 bases). CDR1 SGHAT and CDR2 FQNNGV come from the germline V gene. This CDR3 is 15 amino acids long. Trimming pared 5 bases from V and 2 bases from J, leaving 16 bases between. CDR3 sequence reads: CASSQPMGGTYEQYF. Here the CDR3 DNA reads TGTGCCAGCAGCCAGCCGATGGGGGGAACCTACGAGCAGTACTTC.

The chain employs TRBV5-1 and TRBJ1-5, with 7 bases matching TRBD1. Germline trimming cut 4 bases from V and 5 bases from J; bases unmatched to any gene: 6. This CDR3 contains 14 residues. Germline V gene lookup returns CDR1 SGHRS and CDR2 YFSETQ. This CDR3 reads CASSPTGSDQPQHF. The CDR3 DNA reads TGCGCCAGCAGCCCGACAGGGTCCGATCAGCCCCAGCATTTT.

The chain has TRBV24-1 and TRBJ2-3; 7 nucleotides line up with TRBD1. The CDR3 consists of 16 residues. V lost 4 bases, J lost 2 bases, and 8 bases stayed unmatched. Germline V gene lookup returns CDR1 KGHDR and CDR2 SFDVKD. The CDR3 reads CATSDTPGQLTDTQYF. The DNA for the CDR3 is TGTGCCACCAGTGACACGCCGGGACAGCTCACAGATACGCAGTATTTT.

CDR3 in amino acids: CASRRHRGNTEAFF. The CDR3 DNA follows: TGTGCCAGCAGACGACACCGGGGGAACACTGAAGCTTTCTTT. V gene TRBV28 combines with J gene TRBJ1-1; D is uncertain. The CDR3 runs 14 residues. Per germline, CDR1 MDHEN and CDR2 SYDVKM. The ends were cut back, 6 bases at V and 1 base at J, with 12 bases in the middle.

The chain has TRBV9 and TRBJ2-3; a possible D gene is TRBD1 (5 bases). This CDR3 comprises 15 residues. V lost 0 bases and J lost 3, with 11 bases in between. Germline V gives CDR1 SGDLS, CDR2 YYNGEE. The chain's CDR3 is CASSVGGPRTDTQYF. In nucleotides, the CDR3 is TGTGCCAGCAGCGTAGGGGGCCCCCGGACAGATACGCAGTATTTT.

The rearrangement joins TRBV2 to TRBJ1-5; TRBD1 agrees at 7 bases. The CDR3 runs 15 residues. Germline values: CDR1 SNHLY, CDR2 FYNNEI. V was pared by 11 bases and J by 3 bases, with 13 bases of the junction left unmatched. CDR3 in DNA: TGTGCCTCCAGACGATACCAGGGGGACAATCAGCCCCAGCATTTT. Translated: CASRRYQGDNQPQHF.

The V call is TRBV2, the J call TRBJ2-3, with a possible D match to TRBD2 (6 bases). V lost 6 bases, J lost 6 bases, and 13 bases lay in between. Germline V gives CDR1 SNHLY, CDR2 FYNNEI. The CDR3 runs 13 residues. The CDR3: CASSANGGDTQYF. CDR3 DNA: TGTGCCAGCAGCGCCAACGGGGGTGATACGCAGTATTTT.

The table lists this clone with a count of one. The CDR3 DNA sequence: TGCAGCGTTGCCGGACACGGCGACGAAAAACTGTTTTTT. Translating gives CSVAGHGDEKLFF. The J gene is TRBJ1-4, the V gene TRBV29-1; D possibly corresponds to TRBD1 (5 bases). The V end was cut by 4 bases, the J end by 8 bases, with 14 bases between. CDR3 size: 13 residues. CDR1 SQVTM and CDR2 ANQGSEA come from the germline V gene.

The chain joins TRBV11-2 to TRBJ2-6; 7 positions agree with TRBD1. The CDR3 spans 17 residues. V was clipped by 5 bases and J by 1 base; unmatched bases: 8. Germline CDR1 reads SGHAT; CDR2 reads FQNNGV. CDR3 protein: CASSGQAGPSGANVLTF. The CDR3 coding sequence is TGTGCCAGCAGCGGACAGGCAGGCCCATCTGGGGCCAACGTCCTGACTTTC.

The chain has TRBV29-1 and TRBJ2-7, with 7 bases that match TRBD1. The junction had 6 bases not matched to a gene; V was cut back by 0 bases and J by 4 bases. The CDR3 is made up of 14 amino acids. Per the germline V gene, CDR1 is SQVTM and CDR2 is ANQGSEA. CDR3 bases: TGCAGCGTTGAAGACCGGGACAGAAATTACGAGCAGTACTTC. This codes for CSVEDRDRNYEQYF.

The chain joins TRBV28 to TRBJ2-7, with 7 bases aligning to TRBD1. Germline trimming cut 3 bases from V and 5 bases from J; bases unmatched to any gene: 7. CDR3 length: 14 residues. Germline CDR1 and CDR2: MDHEN and SYDVKM. The CDR3 protein is CASSFDRVNHEQYF. CDR3 nucleotides: TGTGCCAGCAGTTTCGACAGGGTAAACCACGAGCAGTACTTC.

For the CDR3, the DNA is TGTGCCAGCTCACCTACACAGGACTTTGGCGGGGACGAGCAGTACTTC. Its protein product is CASSPTQDFGGDEQYF. J is TRBJ2-7 and V is TRBV18; perhaps TRBD2 as D (6 bases). The germline V gene encodes CDR1 KGHSH and CDR2 LQKENI. This CDR3 is 16 amino acids long. Trimming removed 3 bases from V and 5 bases from J, with 20 bases in between.

V usage is TRBV5-1 and J usage is TRBJ2-2, with D possibly matching TRBD1 (6 bases). Trimming pared 7 bases from V and 4 bases from J, leaving 14 bases between. The CDR3 sequence is 14 residues long. Looked up from germline, CDR1 is SGHRS and CDR2 is YFSETQ. Written as DNA, the CDR3 is TGCGCCAGCCGGAGCGACAGGAGCACCGGGGAGCTGTTTTTT. It yields the protein CASRSDRSTGELFF.

This clone has a handful of counts. V and J are TRBV3-1 (or the pseudogene TRBV3-2) and TRBJ1-1; TRBD1 is a possible D gene (6 bases). Germline loops: CDR1 LGHDT, CDR2 YNNKEL (reference sequence). This CDR3 region has 13 residues. V shed 4 bases and J shed 3 bases, with 9 bases lying between them. Here the CDR3 reads CASSRNRDTEAFF. CDR3 DNA: TGTGCCAGCAGCCGCAACAGGGACACTGAAGCTTTCTTT.